This T cell receptor beta chain was found in a study of T cell changes during pregnancy in multiple sclerosis. In this sample, this clone turned up once. The repertoire was sequenced with immunoSEQ multiplex PCR; TCRdb's copy has only in-frame clones and lacks some. Found here are approximately 48,000 clones, more than 85% of them singletons; the top ten hold about 8.8%. V shed 3 bases and J shed 0 bases, with 11 bases lying between them. The CDR3 covers 16 residues. Germline V lookup: CDR1 MDHEN, CDR2 SYDVKM. Sequenced material: CD8+ T cells from peripheral blood mononuclear cells, taken after pregnancy. The V gene is TRBV28, the J gene TRBJ1-4, with D unresolved. This TCR derives from a female donor with multiple sclerosis, enrolled in a pregnancy study. The DNA for the CDR3 is TGTGCCAGCAGTTTGGCTAGGAGTGCAACTAATGAAAAACTGTTTTTT. The encoded protein is CASSLARSATNEKLFF.